This T cell receptor beta chain emerged from a study of shared clonotypes between healthy human individuals. Study observations and caveats: Relative to clonotypes present in all four donors, those not shared had lower generation probabilities.

Selected positively for CCR7 and CD45RO-negative, naive CD8 cells excluded terminally differentiated effector memory CD45RA+ cells. DNA at about 210 ng, about 30,000 T cell genomes, went into sorted-subset replicate PCRs. This table comes from immunoSEQ multiplex PCR, and its TCRdb copy is limited to in-frame clones, with some not included. The sample lists fewer than 1 million clones; around 96% were seen once. Concerning this clone itself: Its antigen is still unknown.

The source of this sequence is a young man in good health. Material for sequencing was naive CD8+ T cells sorted from blood.

CDR3 loop: CASSLSPSGTTGELFF. The CDR3 nucleotides are TGTGCCAGCAGTTTATCGCCTAGCGGGACCACCGGGGAGCTGTTTTTT. This rearrangement joins TRBV27 to TRBJ2-2; TRBD2 aligns across 9 bases. Germline loops: CDR1 MNHEY, CDR2 SMNVEV (reference sequence). The CDR3 sequence is 16 residues long. Trimming at V came to 0 bases and at J to 4 bases, leaving 3 bases not matched to a gene.